This TCR beta chain was sequenced for a study of blood T cell repertoires in COVID-19. Study at large: Spain, Italy and the United States supplied samples that represented acute and convalescent COVID-19. The cDNA or gDNA used as material had been derived from T cells, B-cell-depleted T cells, or PBMCs.

V lost 5 bases, J lost 11 bases, and 16 bases lay in between. From germline, CDR1 is DFQATT and CDR2 SNEGSKA (reference sequence). CDR3 length: 11 amino acids. The table came from immunoSEQ multiplex PCR; TCRdb's copy has only in-frame clones and leaves some out. The sample consists of some 87,000 clones, around four fifths of them appearing once. The sample comprised peripheral blood. This clonotype was obtained from a man of 80 years or more with active or convalescent COVID-19. V usage is TRBV20-1 and J usage is TRBJ2-7; perhaps TRBD1 as D (6 bases). The CDR3 region is CSAGDNQEEYF. The CDR3 nucleotides read TGCAGTGCTGGGGACAACCAAGAAGAGTACTTC.